This T cell receptor (beta chain) is from a study of blood T cell repertoires in COVID-19. The wider study: Samples of COVID-19 (acute and convalescent) were obtained from the United States, Italy and Spain. The cDNA or gDNA used as material had been derived from T cells, B-cell-depleted T cells, or PBMCs.

This CDR3 is built from 15 residues. Trimming pared 3 bases from V and 0 bases from J, leaving 11 bases between. Per germline, CDR1 SEHNR and CDR2 FQNEAQ (reference sequence). In the authors' workflow: Amplified reference gene primers provided the basis for estimating nucleated cell counts. Some clones are missing from TCRdb's copy, which holds only in-frame ones; the method was immunoSEQ multiplex PCR. That table gives V, J and clone size, and the DNA gave D and trimming. This table has under 200,000 clones, 86% appearing once. The sequenced sample was peripheral blood. This receptor was taken from a man aged 50 or older with active or convalescent COVID-19. The gene calls are TRBV7-9 and TRBJ1-1; D is perhaps TRBD1 (5 bases). The CDR3 coding sequence is TGTGCCAGCAGCTTCCCCCCAGGGATGAACACTGAAGCTTTCTTT. This encodes CASSFPPGMNTEAFF. The full variable domain, with the rest looked up from reference TRBV7-9 and TRBJ1-1, is DTGVSQNPRHKITKRGQNVTFRCDPISEHNRLYWYRQTLGQGPEFLTYFQNEAQLEKSRLLSDRFSAERPKGSFSTLEIQRTEQGDSAMYLCASSFPPGMNTEAFFGQGTRLTVV.